The clone carrying this TCR beta chain was seen repeatedly, ten times or more. The time point: newly diagnosed GD, antithyroid drugs for less than 3 months. PBMC-extracted RNA yielded the TCR library. Into tubes containing EDTA, 8 to 9.5 milliliters of peripheral blood were drawn. V shed 2 bases and J shed 2 bases, with 3 bases lying between them. Germline CDR1 reads KGHDR; CDR2 reads SFDVKD. This CDR3 spans 13 amino acids. Sequencing libraries for TCR beta were prepared with iRepertoire HTBI primers and Arm-PCR of CDR3 regions. One entry per CDR3 protein results from TCRdb running MiXCR on the multiplex PCR reads. The sample contains 440,000 or so distinct CDR3 sequences, about 15% of which appear only once. The entry originates in a study of regulatory T cells in long-lasting Graves disease. The data were also submitted as part of a second study, on T cells in Graves' hyperthyroidism and ophthalmopathy. That source adds: First-round RT-PCR targeting the TCR CDR3 was performed with the HTBI primer set. Through a model of 13 V-J features, ophthalmopathy was separated from stable hyperthyroidism.

The specimen was peripheral blood mononuclear cells (PBMCs), collected at new diagnosis, from a patient treated with antithyroid drugs. This TCR was sampled from a woman between 25 and 40 years old with Graves disease. V and J are TRBV24-1 and TRBJ2-1; D ambiguous. DNA for the CDR3: TGTGCCACCAGTGATTGGGCCTACAATGAGCAGTTCTTC. Translated, it gives CATSDWAYNEQFF.